These T cell receptor beta chains were read from a single sample in a study of cytomegalovirus exposure and HLA in healthy donors. Generated by immunoSEQ multiplex PCR, the TCRdb table keeps only in-frame clones and is missing some. The sample shows 85,000 to 120,000 clones, approximately 77% of them seen only once. The sequencing input was PBMCs. All receptors derive from a male donor in good health and CMV-seropositive. CDR3s include the opening cysteine and the closing phenylalanine or tryptophan. The D gene is left open where the match is weak. A row's size may be missing; if present it is once, few, many or a size class.

J gene,V gene,D gene,clone size,CDR3 protein,CDR3 DNA
TRBJ2-1,TRBV7-2,NA,NA,CASSLSIRDEQFF,TGTGCCAGCAGCTTATCCATTCGGGATGAGCAGTTCTTC
TRBJ1-2,TRBV4-2,TRBD1,NA,CASSQMTGGYGYTF,TGTGCCAGCAGCCAAATGACAGGGGGGTATGGCTACACCTTC
TRBJ2-7,TRBV9,TRBD2,NA,CASSSSPLGTSGGGTYEQYF,TGTGCCAGCAGCTCCTCCCCGCTCGGGACTAGCGGGGGAGGAACCTACGAGCAGTACTTC
TRBJ2-2,TRBV6-6,TRBD1,NA,CASTGTAPNTGELFF,TGTGCCAGCACCGGGACAGCCCCGAACACCGGGGAGCTGTTTTTT
TRBJ2-7,TRBV7-8,TRBD1,few,CASSLSRRGQGTYEQYF,TGTGCCAGCAGCTTAAGTCGGCGGGGACAGGGGACCTACGAGCAGTACTTC
TRBJ1-4,TRBV4-2,TRBD1,NA,CASSLTGGHEKLFF,TGTGCCAGCAGCCTGACAGGGGGCCATGAAAAACTGTTTTTT
TRBJ2-3,TRBV5-1,TRBD1,NA,CASSSADRGEADTQYF,TGCGCCAGCAGTTCCGCAGACAGGGGAGAGGCAGATACGCAGTATTTT
TRBJ2-5,TRBV10-1,TRBD1,NA,CAILGQGGMGGTQYF,TGCGCCATACTCGGACAGGGCGGCATGGGTGGGACCCAGTACTTC
TRBJ2-7,TRBV7-9,TRBD1,NA,CASSLRTGGHEQYF,TGTGCCAGCAGCTTACGGACAGGGGGTCACGAGCAGTACTTC
TRBJ2-5,TRBV4-2,TRBD2,NA,CASSQGLAGEGGETQYF,TGTGCCAGCAGCCAAGGACTAGCGGGAGAGGGGGGGGAGACCCAGTACTTC
TRBJ1-5,TRBV6-1,TRBD1,NA,CASRGTGEWQPQHF,TGTGCCAGCCGCGGGACAGGGGAATGGCAGCCCCAGCATTTT
TRBJ2-1,TRBV7-8,NA,few,CASSLGLNPSSYNEQFF,TGTGCCAGCAGCTTAGGCCTCAACCCGAGCTCCTACAATGAGCAGTTCTTC
TRBJ1-2,TRBV5-1,NA,NA,CASSLYPGDYGYTF,TGCGCCAGCAGCTTGTACCCAGGGGACTATGGCTACACCTTC
TRBJ2-1,TRBV11-2,TRBD2,NA,CASSLSGTPYNEQFF,TGTGCCAGCAGCCTTAGCGGGACCCCCTACAATGAGCAGTTCTTC
TRBJ1-1,TRBV6-1,NA,NA,CASSHGRGFGTEAFF,TGTGCCAGCAGTCATGGGCGGGGCTTTGGCACTGAAGCTTTCTTT
TRBJ2-7,TRBV6-5,NA,NA,CASSYSGGAPYEQYF,TGTGCCAGCAGTTACTCGGGGGGGGCACCTTACGAGCAGTACTTC
TRBJ2-3,TRBV27,NA,NA,CATRSEGRTSDTQYF,TGTGCCACCCGATCAGAAGGGAGGACTTCCGATACGCAGTATTTT
TRBJ2-5,TRBV19,TRBD1,NA,CASSGTGEETQYF,TGTGCCAGTAGTGGGACAGGGGAAGAGACCCAGTACTTC
TRBJ2-2,TRBV19,TRBD2,NA,CASSPNPGLAGEVGELFF,TGTGCCAGTAGCCCCAACCCCGGACTAGCGGGAGAGGTCGGGGAGCTGTTTTTT
TRBJ2-1,TRBV7-7,NA,few,CASSLGSASYNEQFF,TGTGCTAGCAGCTTGGGGAGCGCCTCCTACAATGAGCAGTTCTTC
TRBJ2-7,TRBV28,NA,NA,CASRTTTWYF,TGTGCCAGCAGAACCACTACGTGGTACTTC
TRBJ2-5,TRBV5-1,NA,NA,CASSLVPGETQYF,TGCGCCAGCAGCTTGGTGCCGGGTGAGACCCAGTACTTC
TRBJ2-1,TRBV21-1,NA,NA,CASSPVGGREGYNEQFF,TGTGCCAGCAGCCCCGTAGGGGGGCGGGAGGGGTACAATGAGCAGTTCTTC
TRBJ2-2,TRBV5-4,NA,NA,CASSSRLGNTGELFF,TGTGCCAGCAGCTCCCGACTAGGGAACACCGGGGAGCTGTTTTTT
TRBJ1-1,TRBV4-1,TRBD1,NA,CASSQGNRGVNTEAFF,TGCGCCAGCAGCCAGGGCAACAGGGGGGTAAACACTGAAGCTTTCTTT
TRBJ1-4,TRBV6-5,TRBD1,NA,CASRFLTGANEKLFF,TGTGCCAGCAGGTTCCTGACAGGGGCTAATGAAAAACTGTTTTTT
TRBJ1-1,TRBV5-1,TRBD1,NA,CASSLAGTGGTEAFF,TGCGCCAGCAGCTTGGCTGGGACAGGGGGTACTGAAGCTTTCTTT
TRBJ2-1,TRBV5-4,TRBD2,NA,CASSLGGGGRPSYNEQFF,TGTGCCAGCAGCTTGGGGGGTGGCGGGAGACCCTCCTACAATGAGCAGTTCTTC
TRBJ2-1,TRBV4-2,TRBD1,NA,CASSPYSHGGTGSNEQFF,TGTGCCAGCAGCCCATACTCCCACGGGGGGACAGGGAGCAATGAGCAGTTCTTC
TRBJ2-1,TRBV6-6,NA,NA,CASITGGGGTHEQFF,TGTGCCAGCATCACCGGGGGCGGGGGTACCCATGAGCAGTTCTTC
TRBJ1-3,TRBV4-1,NA,NA,CASSQNERNTIYF,TGCGCCAGCAGCCAAAATGAGAGAAACACCATATATTTT
TRBJ2-5,TRBV27,NA,NA,CASHGHNLKETQYF,TGTGCCAGCCATGGGCATAACCTCAAAGAGACCCAGTACTTC
TRBJ2-7,TRBV7-2,NA,NA,CASSPRRTDEQYF,TGTGCCAGCAGCCCCCGACGGACAGACGAGCAGTACTTC
TRBJ2-5,TRBV10-2,TRBD2,NA,CASSETSGRAVETQYF,TGCGCCAGCAGTGAGACTAGCGGGAGGGCCGTTGAGACCCAGTACTTC
TRBJ1-4,TRBV5-6,TRBD1,few,CASSWTGRREELFF,TGTGCCAGCAGCTGGACAGGTAGGCGGGAGGAACTGTTTTTT
TRBJ2-2,TRBV29-1,NA,NA,CSVEGLGHTGELFF,TGCAGCGTTGAGGGACTGGGACACACCGGGGAGCTGTTTTTT
TRBJ2-3,TRBV19,TRBD2,NA,CASSIEASGNTDTQYF,TGTGCCAGTAGTATAGAGGCTAGCGGGAACACAGATACGCAGTATTTT
TRBJ2-5,TRBV6-5,NA,NA,CASSYLETQYF,TGTGCCAGCAGTTACCTAGAAACCCAGTACTTC
TRBJ2-5,TRBV12-5,NA,NA,CASGLEYSEQYF,TGTGCTAGTGGTTTGGAATATAGTGAGCAGTACTTC
TRBJ2-5,TRBV19,TRBD1,NA,CASKRDRAQETQYF,TGTGCCAGCAAAAGGGACAGGGCCCAAGAGACCCAGTACTTC
TRBJ2-1,TRBV28,TRBD2,NA,CASSAPLAGPNEQFF,TGTGCCAGCAGCGCCCCTTTAGCGGGGCCCAATGAGCAGTTCTTC
TRBJ1-1,TRBV28,NA,NA,CASSLPGTEAFF,TGTGCCAGCAGTTTACCGGGTACCGAAGCTTTCTTT